One sample yielded the 3 T cell receptor beta chains listed below, sequenced in a study of shared clonotypes between healthy human individuals. Libraries were prepared by immunoSEQ multiplex PCR; TCRdb keeps only in-frame clonotypes and omits some of them. The table lists approximately 340,000 clones, roughly 80% of them singletons. Sequencing used memory CD4+ T cells sorted from blood. Noted subset: CD45RA-negative fraction. Every receptor here comes from a man aged 25 to 45 in good health.

This clone was seen a single time. The chain uses TRBV9 and TRBJ2-2; 11 positions match TRBD2. The CDR3 covers 17 residues. Germline trimming cut 0 bases from V and 5 bases from J; bases unmatched to any gene: 6. Germline V gene data show CDR1 as SGDLS and CDR2 as YYNGEE. The CDR3 loop is CASSVVAGGPDTGELFF. The CDR3 nucleotides are TGTGCCAGCAGCGTAGTAGCGGGAGGGCCCGATACCGGGGAGCTGTTTTTT.

The gene calls are TRBV5-1 and TRBJ1-1, with 8 positions matching TRBD1. Germline CDR1 is SGHRS and CDR2 is YFSETQ. The CDR3 contains 14 residues. J lost 6 bases, V lost 5 bases, and 9 bases had no gene match. The CDR3 is CASRAGGSVAEAFF. Here the CDR3 DNA reads TGCGCCAGCAGAGCAGGGGGCAGTGTCGCTGAAGCTTTCTTT.

V usage is TRBV18 and J usage is TRBJ2-7; D is unclear. Per germline, CDR1 KGHSH and CDR2 LQKENI. The CDR3 has 14 residues. Trimming removed 6 bases from V and 0 bases from J, with 12 bases in between. In DNA, the CDR3 is TGTGCCAGCTCCCCTGATGGTATCTCCTACGAGCAGTACTTC. Amino acid sequence: CASSPDGISYEQYF.